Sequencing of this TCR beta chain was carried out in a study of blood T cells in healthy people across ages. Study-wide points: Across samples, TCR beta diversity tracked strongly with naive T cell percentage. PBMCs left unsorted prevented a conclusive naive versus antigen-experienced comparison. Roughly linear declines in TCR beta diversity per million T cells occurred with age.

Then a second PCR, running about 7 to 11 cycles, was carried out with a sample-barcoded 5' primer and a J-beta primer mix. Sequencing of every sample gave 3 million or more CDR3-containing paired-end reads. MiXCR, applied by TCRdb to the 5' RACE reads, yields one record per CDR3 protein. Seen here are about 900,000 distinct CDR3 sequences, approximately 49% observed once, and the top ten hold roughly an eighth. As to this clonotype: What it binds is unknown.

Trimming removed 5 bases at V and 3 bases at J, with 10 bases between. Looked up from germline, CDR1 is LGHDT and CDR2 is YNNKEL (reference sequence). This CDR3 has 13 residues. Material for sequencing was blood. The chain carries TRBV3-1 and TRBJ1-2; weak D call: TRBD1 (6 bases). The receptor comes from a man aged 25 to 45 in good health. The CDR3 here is CASSSHRDYGYTF. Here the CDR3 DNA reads TGTGCCAGCAGCAGCCACAGGGACTATGGCTACACCTTC. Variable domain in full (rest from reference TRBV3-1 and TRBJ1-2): DTAVSQTPKYLVTQMGNDKSIKCEQNLGHDTMYWYKQDSKKFLKIMFSYNNKELIINETVPNRFSPKSPDKAHLNLHINSLELGDSAVYFCASSSHRDYGYTFGSGTRLTVV.